The 6 T cell receptor beta chains listed next were all sequenced from one sample in a study of control samples from healthy donors and cancer patients. Sequencing used immunoSEQ multiplex PCR; TCRdb keeps in-frame clones, though not all of them. Of some 140,000 clones in the sample, about 88% were seen once. The sequencing sample was made of blood. The source is a woman in her thirties in good health.

The genes are TRBV25-1 and TRBJ1-2, with TRBD1 matching over 8 bases. This CDR3 is 14 amino acids long. V shed 3 bases and J 8 bases; nucleotides not matched to a gene: 8. Germline assignment: CDR1 MGHDK and CDR2 SYGVNS. DNA for the CDR3: TGTGCCAGCAGTGATCAAAACAGGGGGAGAGGCTACACCTTC. Residues: CASSDQNRGRGYTF.

The chain couples TRBV27 to TRBJ2-1; possible D gene TRBD2, 5 bases. The length of the CDR3 is 15 residues. Germline CDR1 reads MNHEY; CDR2 reads SMNVEV (reference sequence). With 5 bases removed from V and 6 bases from J, the gap between germline ends came to 17 bases. CDR3 nucleotide sequence: TGTGCCAGCAGTACACCTATCTTAGGGAGCAATGAGCAGTTCTTC. Translating gives CASSTPILGSNEQFF.

This clone was recorded only once. This chain links TRBV24-1 with TRBJ2-5; D is ambiguous. CDR3 length: 12 residues. The germline gives CDR1 KGHDR, CDR2 SFDVKD. V lost 5 bases and J 5 bases, leaving 8 bases between the germline ends. The DNA of the CDR3 is TGTGCCACCAGTGTAGGCATGGAGACCCAGTACTTC. Its protein product is CATSVGMETQYF.

The V call is TRBV6-5, the J call TRBJ2-1; 11 bases fit TRBD1. This CDR3 has 15 residues. CDR1 is MNHEY, CDR2 SVGAGI, per germline. The V segment lost 1 base and the J segment 8 bases; nucleotides outside the gene matches: 4. CDR3 bases: TGTGCCAGCAGTTACTGGCGGACAGGGGGCGATGAGCAGTTCTTC. Residues: CASSYWRTGGDEQFF.

V usage is TRBV28 and J usage is TRBJ1-1; D unresolved. This CDR3 region has 12 residues. With 1 base removed from V and 8 bases from J, the gap between germline ends came to 8 bases. The V gene's germline CDR1 is MDHEN and CDR2 SYDVKM. The CDR3 loop is CASSLYPKEAFF. The DNA for the CDR3 is TGTGCCAGCAGTTTATATCCCAAGGAAGCTTTCTTT.

This sequence joins TRBV28 and TRBJ1-5, with TRBD1 matching 7 bases. The CDR3 has 14 amino acids. Germline lookup yields CDR1 MDHEN and CDR2 SYDVKM. J lost 5 bases, V lost 5 bases, and 6 bases had no gene match. The chain's CDR3 is CASSGGQKHQPQHF. The CDR3 coding sequence is TGTGCCAGCAGTGGGGGACAGAAGCATCAGCCCCAGCATTTT.